This TCR beta chain was sequenced for a study of shared clonotypes between healthy human individuals. CDR3 length equals 12 residues. In this sample, this clone turned up once. Here immunoSEQ multiplex PCR was the method, and the copy in TCRdb shows in-frame clones only, minus some. The sample has 650,000 to 750,000 clones, 72% seen once. The chain recombines TRBV1 with TRBJ2-5; the D call of TRBD1 is as the table states it, not checked on the DNA. The end of the DNA is better explained by TRBJ2-7, so the J call may be wrong. TRBV1 is termed a pseudogene. Sequenced input: memory CD4+ T cells sorted from blood. Subset of the sample: CD45RA-negative fraction. This receptor was taken from a woman under 40 in good health. The CDR3 nucleotides are TGCACCACGCCTCGACATTCCTACGAGCAGTACTTC. The encoded protein is CTTPRHSYEQYF.